The 11 T cell receptor beta chains listed next were all sequenced from one sample in a study of shared clonotypes between healthy human individuals. CD8 cells classed as naive were CD45RO-negative and positively selected for CCR7, excluding terminally differentiated effector memory CD45RA+ cells. Assay: immunoSEQ multiplex PCR; the TCRdb copy retains only in-frame clones and omits some. The sample has 2 million to 2.5 million clones; 85% to 95% are singletons. Sequencing input: naive CD8+ T cells from PBMCs. These TCRs come from a young man in good health. Some clones in this sample may be carry-over from other donors' samples.

The V gene is TRBV5-1, the J gene TRBJ2-2; D ambiguous. The germline V and J ends were trimmed by 5 bases and 5 bases, with 7 bases remaining between them. Germline values: CDR1 SGHRS, CDR2 YFSETQ. The CDR3 totals 12 residues. The chain's CDR3 is CASRIETGELFF. CDR3 nucleotides: TGCGCCAGCAGGATAGAAACCGGGGAGCTGTTTTTT.

In regard to this clone: Additional DNA sequences in this sample encode the identical CDR3. The chain uses TRBV28 and TRBJ1-5; D possibly corresponds to TRBD1 (5 bases). V lost 5 bases and J lost 3, with 14 bases in between. CDR1 is MDHEN and CDR2 is SYDVKM in the germline V gene. CDR3 length equals 15 residues. The CDR3 reads CASSLSGGSNQPQHF. The DNA for the CDR3 is TGTGCCAGCAGTCTGAGTGGGGGTTCCAATCAGCCCCAGCATTTT.

On this clone itself: Other DNA sequences in this sample translate to the same CDR3. The V gene is TRBV5-1, the J gene TRBJ2-7; maybe TRBD1 (5 bases). V dropped 0 bases and J dropped 3 bases, with 7 bases sitting between them. This CDR3 comprises 13 residues. CDR1 and CDR2 (germline): SGHRS, YFSETQ. CDR3: CASSLGGIYEQYF. Written as DNA, the CDR3 is TGCGCCAGCAGCTTGGGGGGCATCTACGAGCAGTACTTC.

This chain links TRBV7-9 with TRBJ1-2, with D possibly TRBD1 on 6 matching bases. The CDR3 is 14 residues long. Germline V lookup: CDR1 SEHNR, CDR2 FQNEAQ (reference sequence). The V end was cut by 0 bases, the J end by 4 bases, with 9 bases between. CDR3 bases: TGTGCCAGCAGCTTAGCCTGGGACATCTATGGCTACACCTTC. It is translated as CASSLAWDIYGYTF.

The chain uses TRBV27 and TRBJ1-3, with a possible D match to TRBD1 (6 bases). Germline CDR1 is MNHEY and CDR2 is SMNVEV (reference sequence). With 8 bases removed from V and 1 base from J, the gap between germline ends came to 15 bases. The CDR3 covers 15 residues. The CDR3, as DNA: TGTGCCAGCGGTCAAGGGGGGTGGTCTGGAAACACCATATATTTT. Translating it yields CASGQGGWSGNTIYF.

This sequence joins TRBV6-1 and TRBJ1-2, with 10 bases fitting TRBD1. The CDR3 contains 14 residues. The V gene's germline CDR1 is MNHNS and CDR2 SASEGT. After removal of 0 bases from V and 9 bases from J, the junction contained 4 bases not matched to a gene. The CDR3 nucleotides read TGTGCCAGCAGTGAAGCCGGGACAGGGGCCCGCTACACCTTC. Protein sequence: CASSEAGTGARYTF.

This clone came up once. V usage is TRBV5-1 and J usage is TRBJ2-7; 9 positions agree with TRBD2. Looked up from germline, CDR1 is SGHRS and CDR2 is YFSETQ. The CDR3 length is 14 residues. Unmatched junction bases numbered 4, after V lost 0 bases and J lost 6 bases. CDR3 protein: CASSLVAGAIEQYF. The CDR3 nucleotides are TGCGCCAGCAGCTTGGTAGCGGGAGCTATCGAGCAGTACTTC. Based on the CDR3 plus reference TRBV5-1 and TRBJ2-7, the full variable domain is KAGVTQTPRYLIKTRGQQVTLSCSPISGHRSVSWYQQTPGQGLQFLFEYFSETQRNKGNFPGRFSGRQFSNSRSEMNVSTLELGDSALYLCASSLVAGAIEQYFGPGTRLTVT.

The chain combines TRBV30 with TRBJ2-7, with TRBD2 matching over 8 bases. CDR3 length equals 14 residues. Germline V lookup: CDR1 GTSNPN, CDR2 SVGIG (reference sequence). The ends lost 0 bases at V and 3 bases at J; junction bases unmatched: 4. CDR3 nucleotides: TGTGCCTGGAGTGTAGGGCGGGAGGACTACGAGCAGTACTTC. Translating it yields CAWSVGREDYEQYF.

This sequence joins TRBV12-5 and TRBJ2-1; D uncertain. Germline CDR1 reads LGHNT; CDR2 reads FRNRAP. The CDR3 runs 13 residues. Trimming removed 1 base from V and 6 bases from J, with 7 bases in between. The CDR3 bases are TGTGCTAGTGGTTTGGACGCCCCCAATGAGCAGTTCTTC. Its translation is CASGLDAPNEQFF.

V gene TRBV7-9 combines with J gene TRBJ1-3; D is ambiguous. CDR1 is SEHNR, CDR2 FQNEAQ, per germline (reference sequence). V was trimmed by 5 bases and J by 0 bases, leaving 8 bases between them. This CDR3 has 14 residues. The chain's CDR3 is CASSDRISGNTIYF. CDR3 DNA sequence: TGTGCCAGCAGCGACCGTATCTCTGGAAACACCATATATTTT.

A single count supports this clone. V gene TRBV7-2 combines with J gene TRBJ2-7; 8 bases align to TRBD1. The germline gives CDR1 SGHTA, CDR2 FQGNSA. After removal of 5 bases from V and 0 bases from J, the junction contained 18 bases not matched to a gene. The CDR3 contains 19 residues. CDR3 in DNA: TGTGCCAGCAGCCACTTTTTGTCTGGCGGGACAGGATACTCCTACGAGCAGTACTTC. Translating it yields CASSHFLSGGTGYSYEQYF.